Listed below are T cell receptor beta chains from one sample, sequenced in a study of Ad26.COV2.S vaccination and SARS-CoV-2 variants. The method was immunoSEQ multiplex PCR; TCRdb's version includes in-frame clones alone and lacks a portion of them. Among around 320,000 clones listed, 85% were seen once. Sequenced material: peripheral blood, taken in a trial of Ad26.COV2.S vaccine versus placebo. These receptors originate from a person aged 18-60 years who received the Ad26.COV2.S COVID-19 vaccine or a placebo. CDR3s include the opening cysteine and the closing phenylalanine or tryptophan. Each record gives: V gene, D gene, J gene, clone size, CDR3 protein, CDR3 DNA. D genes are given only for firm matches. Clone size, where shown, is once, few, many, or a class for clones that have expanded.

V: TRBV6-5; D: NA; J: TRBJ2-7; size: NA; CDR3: CASSFLFRYEQYF; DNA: TGTGCCAGCAGTTTCCTCTTCCGCTACGAGCAGTACTTC
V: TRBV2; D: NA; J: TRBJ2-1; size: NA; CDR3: CASLRGGGPSSEQFF; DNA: TGTGCCTCCCTTAGGGGCGGGGGCCCCAGTTCGGAGCAGTTCTTC
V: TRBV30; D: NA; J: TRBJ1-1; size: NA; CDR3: CAWSLGGTEAFF; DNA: TGTGCCTGGAGCCTAGGGGGGACTGAAGCTTTCTTT
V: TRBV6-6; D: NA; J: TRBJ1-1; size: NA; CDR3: CASSYLSGNTEAFF; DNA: TGTGCCAGCAGTTATCTATCCGGGAACACTGAAGCTTTCTTT
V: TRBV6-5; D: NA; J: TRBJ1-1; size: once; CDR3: CASSFHKMNTEAFF; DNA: TGTGCCAGCAGTTTCCACAAGATGAACACTGAAGCTTTCTTT
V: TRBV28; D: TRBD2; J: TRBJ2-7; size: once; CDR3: CASSLRRGLVYEQYF; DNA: TGTGCCAGCAGTTTAAGGCGGGGGTTGGTGTACGAGCAGTACTTC
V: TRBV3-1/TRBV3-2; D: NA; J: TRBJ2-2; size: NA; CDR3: CASSSSAGPGELFF; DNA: TGTGCCAGCAGCTCATCCGCGGGGCCCGGGGAGCTGTTTTTT
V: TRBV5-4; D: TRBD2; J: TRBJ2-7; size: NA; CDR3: CASSLVAGVAYEQYF; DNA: TGTGCCAGCAGCTTGGTAGCGGGGGTCGCCTACGAGCAGTACTTC
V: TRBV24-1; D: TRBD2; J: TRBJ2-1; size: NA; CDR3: CATSVSVGGSSYNEQFF; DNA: TGTGCCACCAGTGTGTCGGTCGGGGGGAGCTCCTACAATGAGCAGTTCTTC
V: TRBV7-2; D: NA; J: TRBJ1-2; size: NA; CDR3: CASSIRTVSYGYTF; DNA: TGTGCCAGCAGCATCCGGACAGTTTCCTATGGCTACACCTTC
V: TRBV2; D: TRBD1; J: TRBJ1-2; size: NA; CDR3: CASQGQGNYGYTF; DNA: TGTGCCAGCCAGGGACAGGGGAACTATGGCTACACCTTC
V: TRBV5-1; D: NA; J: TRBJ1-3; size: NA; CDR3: CASSSTGSTGNTIYF; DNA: TGCGCCAGCAGCTCGACAGGTTCTACCGGAAACACCATATATTTT
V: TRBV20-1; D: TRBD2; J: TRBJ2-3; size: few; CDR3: CSASGGGALDTQYF; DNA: TGCAGTGCTAGTGGCGGGGGGGCCCTAGATACGCAGTATTTT
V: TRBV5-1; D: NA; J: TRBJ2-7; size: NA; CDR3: CASSSPYEQYF; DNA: TGCGCCAGCAGCTCCCCCTACGAGCAGTACTTC
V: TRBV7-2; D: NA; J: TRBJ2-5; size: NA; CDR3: CASSLGPLRSWETQYF; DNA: TGTGCCAGCAGCTTAGGACCACTCAGATCGTGGGAGACCCAGTACTTC
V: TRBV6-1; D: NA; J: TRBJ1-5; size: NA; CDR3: CASSEISTGGQPQHF; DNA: TGTGCCAGCAGTGAAATAAGCACAGGTGGGCAGCCCCAGCATTTT